Below, 16 T cell receptor beta chains from the same sample are listed, as sequenced in a study of blood T cell repertoires in COVID-19. Measured with immunoSEQ multiplex PCR; TCRdb has only the in-frame clones, and not every one. The sample shows 63,000 or so clones, around 86% of them seen only once. Sequencing used peripheral blood. The source of these receptors is a man between 65 and 85 years old with active COVID-19.

The chain uses TRBV25-1 and TRBJ1-2, with 8 bases that match TRBD1. The V gene end was trimmed by 4 bases and the J gene end by 5 bases; junction bases not matched to a gene: 6. The CDR3 sequence is 14 residues long. Looked up from germline, CDR1 is MGHDK and CDR2 is SYGVNS. CDR3 in DNA: TGTGCCAGCAGTGTTGCAGGGGGCGGGTATGGCTACACCTTC. Translated, it gives CASSVAGGGYGYTF.

The V gene is TRBV4-2, the J gene TRBJ2-3, with D unclear. Trimming pared 1 base from V and 6 bases from J, leaving 11 bases between. CDR3 length equals 14 residues. CDR1 and CDR2 from the germline V gene are LGHNA and YNFKEQ. The CDR3, as DNA: TGTGCCAGCAGCCAAGTGGCCAATACCGATACGCAGTATTTT. Encoded protein: CASSQVANTDTQYF.

The chain employs TRBV7-9 and TRBJ2-7; 7 bases match TRBD1. The CDR3 contains 16 residues. From germline, CDR1 is SEHNR and CDR2 FQNEAQ (reference sequence). V gave up 5 bases and J gave up 3 bases; unmatched junction bases: 13. CDR3 bases: TGTGCCAGCAGCGCCTCACCGGGACAGACCCTCTACGAGCAGTACTTC. Translation gives CASSASPGQTLYEQYF.

This clone occurred a few times. This chain connects TRBV19 to TRBJ2-2; a possible D gene is TRBD2 (6 bases). The CDR3 has 17 amino acids. From germline, CDR1 is LNHDA and CDR2 SQIVND (reference sequence). V lost 2 bases and J 4 bases, leaving 17 bases between the germline ends. The CDR3 bases are TGTGCCAGTAGTATACGGGTAGGCGGGACGGGCACCGGGGAGCTGTTTTTT. This gives the protein CASSIRVGGTGTGELFF.

The rearrangement uses TRBV12-3 or TRBV12-4 and TRBJ1-1, with TRBD1 as a possible D gene (5 bases). The CDR3 runs 11 residues. Trimming stripped 10 bases from V and 5 bases from J, with 11 bases between. CDR3 region: CATAGGTEAFF. In DNA, the CDR3 is TGTGCCACCGCCGGGGGGACTGAAGCTTTCTTT.

The count of this clone is one. The genes are TRBV9 and TRBJ2-6, with 10 nucleotides matching TRBD1. With 0 bases clipped from V and 0 bases from J, the junction kept 3 bases outside the gene matches. CDR1 and CDR2 from the germline V gene are SGDLS and YYNGEE. The CDR3 runs to 18 residues. The CDR3 region is CASSVEGQGSSGANVLTF. The CDR3 DNA follows: TGTGCCAGCAGCGTAGAGGGACAGGGGAGCTCTGGGGCCAACGTCCTGACTTTC. The whole variable domain, remainder taken from reference TRBV9 and TRBJ2-6, is DSGVTQTPKHLITATGQRVTLRCSPRSGDLSVYWYQQSLDQGLQFLIQYYNGEERAKGNILERFSAQQFPDLHSELNLSSLELGDSALYFCASSVEGQGSSGANVLTFGAGSRLTVL.

This clone was seen just once. The chain combines TRBV4-3 with TRBJ2-7; the match to TRBD1 covers 10 bases. J was trimmed by 2 bases and V by 5 bases; bases with no gene match: 3. The CDR3 has 14 residues. CDR1 is LGHNA, CDR2 YSLEER, per germline. The CDR3 DNA sequence: TGCGCCAGCAGCGCGGGGACAGGGGCCTACGAGCAGTACTTC. Translating it yields CASSAGTGAYEQYF.

The CDR3 here is CASSRRQGRSTEAFF. The CDR3 nucleotides are TGCGCCAGCAGCAGACGACAGGGTCGCAGCACTGAAGCTTTCTTT. This chain uses TRBV5-1 with TRBJ1-1; 7 positions agree with TRBD1. Trimming removed 4 bases from V and 4 bases from J; junction bases left unmatched: 10. The CDR3 spans 15 residues. Germline lookup yields CDR1 SGHRS and CDR2 YFSETQ.

V and J are TRBV7-3 and TRBJ2-7; D might be TRBD2 (7 bases). In germline, CDR1 is SGHTA, CDR2 FQGTGA. Between the trimmed V and J ends, which lost 4 bases and 3 bases, there was a span of 13 bases. The CDR3 runs 14 residues. CDR3 region: CASSSQGGGYEQYF. The CDR3 coding sequence is TGTGCCAGCAGCTCACAGGGCGGGGGCTACGAGCAGTACTTC.

The V gene is TRBV6-5, the J gene TRBJ2-7, with TRBD1 identical over 9 bases. J was trimmed by 4 bases and V by 6 bases; bases with no gene match: 7. The CDR3 is made up of 14 amino acids. From germline, CDR1 is MNHEY and CDR2 SVGAGI. CDR3 sequence: CASRRGQGLYEQYF. The CDR3 DNA sequence: TGTGCCAGCAGGAGGGGACAGGGTTTATACGAGCAGTACTTC.

The CDR3, as DNA: TGCGCCAGCAGCCAAGAGGGCCTAGCGGGAGGGTCCGAGCAGTACTTC. This encodes CASSQEGLAGGSEQYF. This chain uses TRBV4-1 with TRBJ2-7; 12 positions match TRBD2. The CDR3 extends over 16 amino acids. In germline, CDR1 is MGHRA, CDR2 YSYEKL. V lost 0 bases and J lost 6; bases outside the gene matches: 6.

V usage is TRBV7-2 and J usage is TRBJ2-3; 7 bases align to TRBD1. The CDR3 extends over 16 amino acids. Per germline, CDR1 SGHTA and CDR2 FQGNSA. The J segment lost 1 base and the V segment lost 4 bases, leaving 8 bases of the junction unmatched. The CDR3 sequence: CASSSSQGSGTDTQYF. The CDR3 DNA follows: TGTGCCAGCAGCTCTTCACAGGGGTCGGGCACAGATACGCAGTATTTT. The whole variable domain, remainder taken from reference TRBV7-2 and TRBJ2-3, is GAGVSQSPSNKVTEKGKDVELRCDPISGHTALYWYRQSLGQGLEFLIYFQGNSAPDKSGLPSDRFSAERTGGSVSTLTIQRTQQEDSAVYLCASSSSQGSGTDTQYFGPGTRLTVL.

The chain links TRBV6-2 or TRBV6-3 to TRBJ2-5, with D tentatively TRBD2 (7 bases). The J call is doubtful: the DNA matches TRBJ2-7 better. Per the germline V gene, CDR1 is MNHEY and CDR2 is SVGEGT. CDR3 size: 16 residues. The CDR3 is CASSKGGREPAYEQYF. Written as DNA, the CDR3 is TGTGCCAGCAGCAAGGGGGGGCGGGAGCCCGCCTACGAGCAGTACTTC.

This sequence joins TRBV2 and TRBJ2-5; TRBD2 agrees at 10 bases. The CDR3 sequence is 16 residues long. The germline V gene encodes CDR1 SNHLY and CDR2 FYNNEI. The V segment lost 2 bases and the J segment 5 bases; nucleotides outside the gene matches: 8. The CDR3 DNA is TGTGCCAGCAGTGAACCTAGCGGGAGAGGGTGGGAGACCCAGTACTTC. Amino acid sequence: CASSEPSGRGWETQYF.

This CDR3 reads CATLLSRDRGGYTF. The DNA of the CDR3 is TGTGCCACCTTACTTTCCCGGGACAGGGGGGGTTACACCTTC. J is TRBJ1-2 and V is TRBV28, with TRBD1 identical over 11 bases. The CDR3 spans 14 residues. The germline gives CDR1 MDHEN, CDR2 SYDVKM. V was pared by 10 bases and J by 11 bases, with 15 bases of the junction left unmatched.

The chain has TRBV7-2 and TRBJ2-1; the D gene is possibly TRBD1 (5 bases). The CDR3 is made up of 14 amino acids. V was trimmed by 5 bases and J by 10 bases, leaving 18 bases between them. CDR1 and CDR2 from the germline V gene are SGHTA and FQGNSA. This CDR3 is CASSPPRTIQEQFF. CDR3 DNA: TGTGCCAGCAGCCCCCCCAGGACAATCCAAGAGCAGTTCTTC.